These 5 T cell receptor beta chains originate from one sample sequenced in a study of human T cells and chemical hapten exposure. Indicated time point: patch test 2, 6 weeks after DPC sensitization. Treatment in this sample: therapeutic diphenylcyclopropenone sensitization with weekly scalp DPC. MiXCR was run by TCRdb on the RACE reads, yielding one entry per CDR3 protein. The table records over 130,000 distinct CDR3 sequences, roughly 12% of them present only once. The sample in question was whole blood, obtained in connection with sensitization to the hapten diphenylcyclopropenone (DPC). Receptor source: a woman in her forties or fifties with alopecia areata. Some clones in this sample may be carry-over from other donors' samples.

The sample holds a few counts of this clonotype. This sequence joins TRBV11-2 and TRBJ2-3; D not certain. This CDR3 has 14 amino acids. Germline CDR1 SGHAT, CDR2 FQNNGV. V was clipped by 1 base and J by 5 bases, with 10 bases between them. CDR3 bases: TGTGCCAGCAGCTTAGGCCCCACGTTAGATACGCAGTATTTT. Protein sequence: CASSLGPTLDTQYF.

This clonotype was detected ten times or more. The chain carries TRBV7-2 and TRBJ1-5; possible D gene TRBD1, 5 bases. Trimming left V 5 bases short and J 0 bases short, with 17 bases between. Germline V gene lookup returns CDR1 SGHTA and CDR2 FQGNSA. There are 17 residues in the CDR3. The chain's CDR3 is CASSPWGSGYSNQPQHF. Written as DNA, the CDR3 is TGTGCCAGCAGCCCCTGGGGCAGCGGTTATAGCAATCAGCCCCAGCATTTT.

This clonotype was observed many times. The chain couples TRBV29-1 to TRBJ2-5, with unresolved D. V lost 4 bases, J lost 4 bases, and 13 bases lay in between. CDR1 is SQVTM, CDR2 ANQGSEA, per germline. The length of the CDR3 is 13 residues. The CDR3 spells CSVGGDLIETQYF. In DNA, the CDR3 is TGCAGCGTTGGCGGAGACCTCATAGAGACCCAGTACTTC.

This clonotype was detected a few times. The V gene is TRBV6-2 or TRBV6-3, the J gene TRBJ2-1; D ambiguous. The CDR3 consists of 13 residues. Germline V gene sequence: CDR1 MNHEY, CDR2 SVGEGT. V lost 6 bases, J lost 10 bases, and 16 bases lay in between. The CDR3 region has the DNA TGTGCCAGCAGGCCAGACTCCGCCGGAGAGCAGTTCTTC. Residues: CASRPDSAGEQFF.

This clonotype occurred many times. The V gene is TRBV10-3, the J gene TRBJ2-7, with 7 bases matching TRBD2. This CDR3 comprises 15 residues. V lost 1 base, J lost 4 bases, and 7 bases stayed unmatched. CDR1 ENHRY and CDR2 SYGVKD come from the germline V gene. CDR3 sequence: CAISEWTSRRYEQYF. The CDR3 DNA sequence: TGTGCCATCAGTGAGTGGACTAGTAGGAGGTACGAGCAGTACTTC.